The 28 T cell receptor beta chains in this list originate from one sample, sequenced in a study of cytomegalovirus exposure and HLA in healthy donors. The primer mix had 60 Vbeta and 13 Jbeta primers. Sequencing used immunoSEQ multiplex PCR; TCRdb keeps in-frame clones, though not all of them. The data contain about 130,000 clones, 80% of them singletons. Sequencing used PBMCs. All receptors come from a man aged 25-40 years in good health and CMV-seronegative.

This clone was recorded at least ten times. The V and J genes are TRBV21-1 and TRBJ2-2; TRBD1, the D gene given by the table, was not confirmed from the DNA. TRBV21-1 is tagged as a pseudogene. The CDR3 runs 16 residues. CDR3 in amino acids: CASSPWHSPNTGELFF. CDR3 nucleotides: TGTGCCAGCAGCCCCTGGCACAGCCCGAACACCGGGGAGCTGTTTTTT.

V usage is TRBV27 and J usage is TRBJ2-7; 10 bases are shared with TRBD1. Trimming took 5 bases from V and 4 from J; bases not matched to a gene: 5. CDR3 length: 14 amino acids. Germline values: CDR1 MNHEY, CDR2 SMNVEV (reference sequence). The DNA for the CDR3 is TGTGCCAGCAGTCTCCGACAGGGGGCATACGAGCAGTACTTC. Amino acid sequence: CASSLRQGAYEQYF.

The chain links TRBV28 to TRBJ1-5, with TRBD1 as a possible D gene (5 bases). V was pared by 2 bases and J by 5 bases, with 13 bases between. CDR3 size: 15 residues. Germline V gene lookup returns CDR1 MDHEN and CDR2 SYDVKM. The CDR3 sequence is CASSLRGRADQPQHF. CDR3 in DNA: TGTGCCAGCAGTTTACGCGGCAGGGCTGATCAGCCCCAGCATTTT. The variable domain in full, with the rest retrieved from reference TRBV28 and TRBJ1-5, is DVKVTQSSRYLVKRTGEKVFLECVQDMDHENMFWYRQDPGLGLRLIYFSYDVKMKEKGDIPEGYSVSREKKERFSLILESASTNQTSMYLCASSLRGRADQPQHFGDGTRLSIL.

This chain links TRBV19 with TRBJ2-7; D may be TRBD1 (6 bases). The V and J ends lost 3 bases and 4 bases respectively, with 10 bases between them. Germline V lookup: CDR1 LNHDA, CDR2 SQIVND (reference sequence). This CDR3 contains 13 residues. CDR3 sequence: CASSITGLYEQYF. The CDR3 DNA sequence: TGTGCCAGTAGTATTACAGGGTTATACGAGCAGTACTTC.

V is TRBV15 and J is TRBJ1-1; 8 nucleotides agree with TRBD1. The CDR3 sequence is 15 residues long. Germline V gives CDR1 LNHNV, CDR2 YYDKDF (reference sequence). Trimming took 3 bases from V and 0 from J; bases not matched to a gene: 3. The CDR3 region is CATSSHRGMNTEAFF. DNA of the CDR3: TGTGCCACCAGCAGTCACAGGGGGATGAACACTGAAGCTTTCTTT.

CDR3 sequence: CASSQDYQGATTGELFF. The CDR3 nucleotides read TGCGCCAGCAGCCAAGATTATCAGGGGGCGACCACCGGGGAGCTGTTTTTT. V gene TRBV4-3 combines with J gene TRBJ2-2; TRBD1 aligns across 8 bases. Germline loops: CDR1 LGHNA, CDR2 YSLEER. The CDR3 loop spans 17 amino acids. The trim removed 0 bases at V and 4 bases at J, leaving 7 bases unmatched.

The chain uses TRBV15 and TRBJ1-2; 9 bases line up with TRBD1. With V trimmed by 1 base and J by 7 bases, 7 bases remained unmatched. The germline gives CDR1 LNHNV, CDR2 YYDKDF (reference sequence). The CDR3 is made up of 15 amino acids. The CDR3 is CATSRGTGVIGGYTF. The CDR3 DNA sequence: TGTGCCACCAGCAGAGGGACAGGGGTGATAGGTGGCTACACCTTC.

The chain joins TRBV28 to TRBJ2-7; unclear D gene. This CDR3 has 14 amino acids. With 7 bases removed from V and 1 base from J, the gap between germline ends came to 14 bases. CDR1 and CDR2 (germline): MDHEN, SYDVKM. DNA of the CDR3: TGTGCCAGCACCCTGAGAGCCCTATCCTACGAGCAGTACTTC. Its protein product is CASTLRALSYEQYF.

On this clone: A junction end diverges from the germline sequence, so it may reflect a read error. The chain is built from TRBV7-9 and TRBJ1-1; weak D call: TRBD1 (6 bases). From germline, CDR1 is SEHNR and CDR2 FQNEAQ (reference sequence). The CDR3 is made up of 12 amino acids. The CDR3 sequence is CSSRTTGIEAFF. The CDR3 DNA is TGTTCCAGCAGAACTACAGGGATTGAAGCTTTCTTT.

V gene TRBV7-6 combines with J gene TRBJ2-7; 10 positions match TRBD2. The CDR3 loop spans 15 amino acids. CDR1 and CDR2 from the germline V gene are SGHVS and FNYEAQ. The J segment lost 5 bases and the V segment lost 5 bases, leaving 9 bases of the junction unmatched. The chain's CDR3 is CASSHQAGGVDEQYF. CDR3 bases: TGTGCCAGCAGCCACCAAGCGGGAGGGGTCGACGAGCAGTACTTC.

The chain is built from TRBV14 and TRBJ2-7, with 10 bases that match TRBD2. V lost 1 base and J lost 6; bases outside the gene matches: 6. Per germline, CDR1 SGHDN and CDR2 FVKESK. This CDR3 is 15 amino acids long. In DNA form, the CDR3 reads TGTGCCAGCAGCCAAGGTCCTAGCGGGAGTGCCGAGCAGTACTTC. Translating gives CASSQGPSGSAEQYF.

This clone has just a few counts. The chain uses TRBV5-1 and TRBJ2-6; maybe TRBD2 (6 bases). The CDR3 runs 16 residues. CDR1 SGHRS and CDR2 YFSETQ come from the germline V gene. V lost 2 bases to trimming and J lost 0 bases, with 9 bases between them. The CDR3: CASSLGGASGANVLTF. The CDR3 bases are TGCGCCAGCAGCTTAGGAGGGGCCTCTGGGGCCAACGTCCTGACTTTC.

The rearrangement joins TRBV7-9 to TRBJ1-4, with unresolved D. Trimming shortened V by 4 bases and J by 8 bases, and 17 bases separated the two germline ends. The germline V gene has CDR1 SEHNR and CDR2 FQNEAQ (reference sequence). The CDR3 covers 15 residues. The CDR3 region has the DNA TGTGCCAGCAGCTCTCGGGAAAGAGATGGCGAAAAACTGTTTTTT. It translates to CASSSRERDGEKLFF.

This chain links TRBV28 with TRBJ2-3, with TRBD1 matching over 8 bases. The CDR3 has 15 amino acids. The V gene's germline CDR1 is MDHEN and CDR2 SYDVKM. Trimming at V came to 6 bases and at J to 6 bases, leaving 11 bases not matched to a gene. The CDR3 bases are TGTGCCAGCAGCCCCAGGGGGCAGTTGTCGGATACGCAGTATTTT. Translation: CASSPRGQLSDTQYF.

The chain is built from TRBV27 and TRBJ2-1; 8 bases align to TRBD2. The germline V gene has CDR1 MNHEY and CDR2 SMNVEV (reference sequence). V shed 3 bases and J 4 bases; nucleotides not matched to a gene: 8. This CDR3 spans 16 amino acids. The DNA of the CDR3 is TGTGCCAGCAGTTTTACCAGGGCTAGCGGGTACAATGAGCAGTTCTTC. This translates into CASSFTRASGYNEQFF.

V usage is TRBV11-1 and J usage is TRBJ2-7; 7 nucleotides align to TRBD2. This CDR3 is 13 amino acids long. Per germline, CDR1 SGHAT and CDR2 FQDESV (reference sequence). Germline trimming cut 5 bases from V and 5 bases from J; bases unmatched to any gene: 6. Here the CDR3 reads CASSPLAAHEQYF. The DNA for the CDR3 is TGTGCCAGCAGCCCTCTAGCGGCGCACGAGCAGTACTTC.

The chain uses TRBV19 and TRBJ1-1; D gene unclear. From germline, CDR1 is LNHDA and CDR2 SQIVND (reference sequence). With 5 bases removed from V and 2 bases from J, the gap between germline ends came to 21 bases. The CDR3 length is 17 residues. CDR3 in DNA: TGTGCCAGTAGTTCCCGCATACGGGGTAGTATAAACACTGAAGCTTTCTTT. Its protein product is CASSSRIRGSINTEAFF.

This clone was seen only a few times. The rearrangement joins TRBV25-1 to TRBJ2-1; D ambiguous. The CDR3 is 13 amino acids. Germline V gene lookup returns CDR1 MGHDK and CDR2 SYGVNS. With 3 bases removed from V and 7 bases from J, the gap between germline ends came to 10 bases. The CDR3 loop is CASSDRHLNEQFF. In DNA, the CDR3 is TGTGCCAGCAGTGATAGACACCTTAATGAGCAGTTCTTC.

This CDR3 is CASSQGQGNWGGYTF. The CDR3 DNA is TGCGCCAGCAGCCAAGGTCAGGGCAACTGGGGCGGCTACACCTTC. The chain uses TRBV4-1 and TRBJ1-2, with D tentatively TRBD1 (5 bases). V gave up 1 base and J gave up 8 bases, with 17 bases separating them. Germline CDR1 reads MGHRA; CDR2 reads YSYEKL. CDR3 length: 15 amino acids.

The sample holds one count of this clone. The chain has TRBV30 and TRBJ2-3; 8 bases map to TRBD1. The CDR3 contains 13 residues. The junction had 1 base not matched to a gene; V was cut back by 4 bases and J by 1 base. Germline CDR1 reads GTSNPN; CDR2 reads SVGIG (reference sequence). The CDR3 bases are TGTGCCTGGACGGGACAGGGCACAGATACGCAGTATTTT. This sequence encodes CAWTGQGTDTQYF.

J is TRBJ2-1 and V is TRBV7-9; 11 nucleotides agree with TRBD2. V lost 2 bases and J lost 8; bases outside the gene matches: 5. This CDR3 spans 15 amino acids. Germline V gene sequence: CDR1 SEHNR, CDR2 FQNEAQ (reference sequence). As DNA, the CDR3 is TGTGCCAGCAGCTTATCACTAGCGGGAGTAGATGAGCAGTTCTTC. It translates to CASSLSLAGVDEQFF.

This clone was observed a handful of times. This chain links TRBV28 with TRBJ2-7; a weak D match, TRBD1 (5 bases). The CDR3 has 12 residues. The V gene's germline CDR1 is MDHEN and CDR2 SYDVKM. Trimming removed 7 bases at V and 3 bases at J, with 10 bases between. CDR3 loop: CASNIGVYEQYF. In nucleotides, the CDR3 is TGTGCCAGCAATATAGGGGTCTACGAGCAGTACTTC.

This clone has just a few counts. This chain joins TRBV7-6 and TRBJ1-1; D possibly corresponds to TRBD1 (6 bases). V lost 0 bases, J lost 4 bases, and 15 bases lay in between. The CDR3 totals 16 residues. Germline V CDR1 and CDR2: SGHVS, FNYEAQ. CDR3 coding DNA: TGTGCCAGCAGCTTAGCGAGGGGGATTGACGGCACTGAAGCTTTCTTT. Protein sequence: CASSLARGIDGTEAFF. The complete variable domain, with remaining parts taken from reference TRBV7-6 and TRBJ1-1, reads GAGVSQSPRYKVTKRGQDVALRCDPISGHVSLYWYRQALGQGPEFLTYFNYEAQQDKSGLPNDRFSAERPEGSISTLTIQRTEQRDSAMYRCASSLARGIDGTEAFFGQGTRLTVV.

The chain couples TRBV29-1 to TRBJ2-3, with no clear D. This CDR3 is 12 amino acids long. Germline V gene sequence: CDR1 SQVTM, CDR2 ANQGSEA. Trimming took 1 base from V and 6 from J, leaving 8 bases between them. CDR3 bases: TGCAGCGTTGAAGGAGTTGTCGATACGCAGTATTTT. Encoded protein: CSVEGVVDTQYF.

The table lists this clone with a count of one. The rearrangement joins TRBV14 to TRBJ1-3; D is ambiguous. V dropped 4 bases and J dropped 2 bases, with 15 bases sitting between them. Germline assignment: CDR1 SGHDN and CDR2 FVKESK. The CDR3 is made up of 16 amino acids. CDR3 residues: CASSRMYSTTGNTIYF. In DNA form, the CDR3 reads TGTGCCAGCAGCCGGATGTACAGTACGACTGGAAACACCATATATTTT. Based on the CDR3 plus reference TRBV14 and TRBJ1-3, the full variable domain is EAGVTQFPSHSVIEKGQTVTLRCDPISGHDNLYWYRRVMGKEIKFLLHFVKESKQDESGMPNNRFLAERTGGTYSTLKVQPAELEDSGVYFCASSRMYSTTGNTIYFGEGSWLTVV.

The V call is TRBV4-1, the J call TRBJ2-5, with D maybe TRBD1 (6 bases). Between the trimmed V and J ends, which lost 4 bases and 5 bases, there was a span of 11 bases. The CDR3 loop spans 13 amino acids. The germline V gene has CDR1 MGHRA and CDR2 YSYEKL. The CDR3 is CASSLTGMETQYF. The DNA for the CDR3 is TGCGCCAGCAGCCTAACAGGGATGGAGACCCAGTACTTC.

The chain recombines TRBV12-5 with TRBJ1-5; no firm D call. The V and J ends lost 0 bases and 2 bases respectively, with 14 bases between them. Looked up from germline, CDR1 is LGHNT and CDR2 is FRNRAP. The CDR3 is 17 amino acids. As DNA, the CDR3 is TGTGCTAGTGGTTTGGTACTCGAGGGAAATGGCAATCAGCCCCAGCATTTT. It is translated as CASGLVLEGNGNQPQHF.

The V gene is TRBV10-1, the J gene TRBJ2-1; 11 positions match TRBD2. This CDR3 is 14 amino acids long. The ends lost 10 bases at V and 6 bases at J; junction bases unmatched: 8. The germline V gene has CDR1 WNHNN and CDR2 SYGVQD (reference sequence). The CDR3: CATQNSGRGNEQFF. The CDR3 nucleotides are TGCGCCACCCAGAATAGCGGGAGGGGCAATGAGCAGTTCTTC.